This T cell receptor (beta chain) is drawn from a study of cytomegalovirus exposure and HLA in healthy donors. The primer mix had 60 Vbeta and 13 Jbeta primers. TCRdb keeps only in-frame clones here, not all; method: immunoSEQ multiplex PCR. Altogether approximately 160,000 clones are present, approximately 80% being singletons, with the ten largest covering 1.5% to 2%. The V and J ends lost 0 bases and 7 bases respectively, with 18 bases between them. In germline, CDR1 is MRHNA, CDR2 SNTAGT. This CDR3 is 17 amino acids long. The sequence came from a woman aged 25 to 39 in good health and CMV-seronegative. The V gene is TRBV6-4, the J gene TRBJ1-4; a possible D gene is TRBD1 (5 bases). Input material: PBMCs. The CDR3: CASSDSRFRAICEKLFF. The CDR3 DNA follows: TGTGCCAGCAGTGACTCCCGCTTCAGGGCAATTTGTGAAAAACTGTTTTTT.